These T cell receptor beta chains were read from a single sample in a study of T-cell reconstitution after alpha-beta-depleted transplantation in children. TCRdb reanalysed the PCR reads using MiXCR and keeps one entry per CDR3 protein. The sample includes about 240,000 distinct CDR3 sequences, roughly a quarter seen only once; the top ten take approximately 2.5%. The sequencing used PBMCs, collected before TCRalphabeta/CD19-depleted stem cell transplant. The origin of the receptors is a girl under 10 years old with Fanconi anemia, due to receive a stem cell transplant. Each CDR3 is given with its conserved first and last residue. Each record gives: J gene, V gene, CDR3 protein.

j_gene: TRBJ2-7
v_gene: TRBV10-3
CDR3aa: CAIMKVSSSKDRGLSYEQYF

j_gene: TRBJ2-5
v_gene: TRBV5-1
CDR3aa: CASSWGTSGKEETQYF

j_gene: TRBJ2-7
v_gene: TRBV12-3/TRBV12-4
CDR3aa: CASSFYTSYEQYF

j_gene: TRBJ2-5
v_gene: TRBV29-1
CDR3aa: CSVGRIGGGETQYF

j_gene: TRBJ2-5
v_gene: TRBV7-6
CDR3aa: CASRPQGYETQYF

j_gene: TRBJ2-5
v_gene: TRBV29-1
CDR3aa: CSGKTRTSGTMGETQYF

j_gene: TRBJ2-1
v_gene: TRBV6-2/TRBV6-3
CDR3aa: CASMGLVGLTDEQFF

j_gene: TRBJ2-1
v_gene: TRBV10-3
CDR3aa: CATLAGGYNEQFF

j_gene: TRBJ2-4
v_gene: TRBV5-3
CDR3aa: CARSPGGRAKNIQYF

j_gene: TRBJ1-1
v_gene: TRBV6-2/TRBV6-3
CDR3aa: CASSYGWEAFF

j_gene: TRBJ2-2
v_gene: TRBV30
CDR3aa: CAWTVAGELFF

j_gene: TRBJ2-7
v_gene: TRBV29-1
CDR3aa: CSVLSGTSGFYEQYF

j_gene: TRBJ2-1
v_gene: TRBV2
CDR3aa: CASSEDRGSYNEQFF

j_gene: TRBJ1-3
v_gene: TRBV28
CDR3aa: CASSPPLFAGNTIYF

j_gene: TRBJ2-7
v_gene: TRBV7-7
CDR3aa: CASSEGTTYEQYF

j_gene: TRBJ1-1
v_gene: TRBV5-1
CDR3aa: CASSPIVGPNTEAFF

j_gene: TRBJ2-7
v_gene: TRBV28
CDR3aa: CASSLVLAFYEQYF

j_gene: TRBJ2-1
v_gene: TRBV29-1
CDR3aa: CSVEPGTSGARSYNEQFF

j_gene: TRBJ2-1
v_gene: TRBV25-1
CDR3aa: CASSEPRQGRNEQFF

j_gene: TRBJ2-7
v_gene: TRBV7-3
CDR3aa: CASSPASGGAYEQYF

j_gene: TRBJ2-2
v_gene: TRBV5-1
CDR3aa: CASGSSVTNTGELFF

j_gene: TRBJ2-7
v_gene: TRBV29-1
CDR3aa: CSVVSYEQYF

j_gene: TRBJ2-5
v_gene: TRBV20-1
CDR3aa: CSANGQAEETQYF

j_gene: TRBJ1-2
v_gene: TRBV25-1
CDR3aa: CASSESAGGYTF

j_gene: TRBJ2-1
v_gene: TRBV20-1
CDR3aa: CSARGGRGSYNEQFF

j_gene: TRBJ2-1
v_gene: TRBV20-1
CDR3aa: CSAIKPAGGSYNEQFF

j_gene: TRBJ2-1
v_gene: TRBV6-1
CDR3aa: CASNRVVGNEQFF

j_gene: TRBJ1-2
v_gene: TRBV20-1
CDR3aa: CSASWRDRVNYGYTF

j_gene: TRBJ2-7
v_gene: TRBV29-1
CDR3aa: CSVEGSSSSYEQYF

j_gene: TRBJ2-2
v_gene: TRBV5-1
CDR3aa: CASSLVPTGELFF

j_gene: TRBJ2-7
v_gene: TRBV29-1
CDR3aa: CSATTGQTRAYEQYF

j_gene: TRBJ2-6
v_gene: TRBV27
CDR3aa: CASSPLAGANVLTF

j_gene: TRBJ1-5
v_gene: TRBV20-1
CDR3aa: CSARGTGNQPQHF

j_gene: TRBJ2-1
v_gene: TRBV29-1
CDR3aa: CSAQGVVSLRYNEQFF

j_gene: TRBJ2-2
v_gene: TRBV2
CDR3aa: CASKETSNTGELFF

j_gene: TRBJ2-3
v_gene: TRBV29-1
CDR3aa: CSVEALISDTQYF

j_gene: TRBJ2-1
v_gene: TRBV30
CDR3aa: CAWSGGLRSYNEQFF

j_gene: TRBJ2-5
v_gene: TRBV12-3/TRBV12-4
CDR3aa: CASSLLGGRGETQYF

j_gene: TRBJ2-6
v_gene: TRBV29-1
CDR3aa: CSVLANSGANVLTF

j_gene: TRBJ2-7
v_gene: TRBV29-1
CDR3aa: CSPNAGRGCEQYF

j_gene: TRBJ2-4
v_gene: TRBV20-1
CDR3aa: CSARVAEKGSIAKNIQYF

j_gene: TRBJ2-2
v_gene: TRBV7-7
CDR3aa: CASSLDGPYTGELFF

j_gene: TRBJ2-7
v_gene: TRBV6-6
CDR3aa: CASSYSDPYEQYF

j_gene: TRBJ2-1
v_gene: TRBV7-3
CDR3aa: CASSTDGRSYNEQFF

j_gene: TRBJ2-3
v_gene: TRBV20-1
CDR3aa: CSASFWDKGEDTQYF